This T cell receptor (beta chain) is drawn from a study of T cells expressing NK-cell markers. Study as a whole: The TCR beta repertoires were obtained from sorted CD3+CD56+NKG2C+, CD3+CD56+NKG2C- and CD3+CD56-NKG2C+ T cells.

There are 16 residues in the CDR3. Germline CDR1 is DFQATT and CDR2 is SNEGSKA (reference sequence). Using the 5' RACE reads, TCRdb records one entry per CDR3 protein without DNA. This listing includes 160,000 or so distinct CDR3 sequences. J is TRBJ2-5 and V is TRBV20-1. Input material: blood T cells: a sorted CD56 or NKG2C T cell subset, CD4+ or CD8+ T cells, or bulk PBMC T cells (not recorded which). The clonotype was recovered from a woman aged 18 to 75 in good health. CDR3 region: CSASQMSSGVQETQYF.